Below are 3 T cell receptor beta chains sequenced from a single sample in a study of cytomegalovirus exposure and HLA in healthy donors. The PCR contained 60 Vbeta and 13 Jbeta primers. Clones were sequenced by immunoSEQ multiplex PCR, and TCRdb holds only the in-frame ones, with some missing. The sample table includes around 100,000 clones. The sequencing sample was made of PBMCs. The receptors derive from a man aged 50 to 59 in good health and CMV-seronegative.

The gene calls are TRBV9 and TRBJ2-2, with TRBD1 matching 10 bases. The V segment lost 0 bases and the J segment 1 base; nucleotides outside the gene matches: 9. The germline CDR1 and CDR2 sequences are SGDLS and YYNGEE. CDR3 length: 19 residues. CDR3 DNA: TGTGCCAGCAGCGTAGCTACAGGGACAGGGGCTCAGAACACCGGGGAGCTGTTTTTT. It codes for CASSVATGTGAQNTGELFF.

The chain employs TRBV9 and TRBJ2-7; D uncertain. Trimming left V 4 bases short and J 2 bases short, with 16 bases between. Germline V gene lookup returns CDR1 SGDLS and CDR2 YYNGEE. The CDR3 is made up of 15 amino acids. The CDR3 loop is CASSPRKGVPYEQYF. Written as DNA, the CDR3 is TGTGCCAGCAGCCCCCGGAAAGGAGTCCCCTACGAGCAGTACTTC. The entire variable domain, with the rest obtained from reference TRBV9 and TRBJ2-7, is as follows: DSGVTQTPKHLITATGQRVTLRCSPRSGDLSVYWYQQSLDQGLQFLIQYYNGEERAKGNILERFSAQQFPDLHSELNLSSLELGDSALYFCASSPRKGVPYEQYFGPGTRLTVT.

V is TRBV6-5 and J is TRBJ1-1, with a tentative D call TRBD1 (5 bases). This CDR3 comprises 13 residues. V lost 5 bases and J lost 6, with 13 bases in between. The V gene's germline CDR1 is MNHEY and CDR2 SVGAGI. The CDR3 DNA follows: TGTGCCAGCAGTGACCCAGGGATCCCTGAAGCTTTCTTT. Encoded protein: CASSDPGIPEAFF.